This entry concerns a single T cell receptor beta chain. As yet, its antigen is unknown. Time point defined: week 47, end of study. Every vaccine dose comprised 300 ug of mutant IDH1 20-mer peptide plus topical imiquimod. The sample belongs to a study of a mutant IDH1 vaccine in newly diagnosed glioma. The table came from immunoSEQ multiplex PCR; TCRdb's copy has only in-frame clones and leaves some out. The table records about 35,000 clones, about 87% of them present only once. The CDR3 contains 18 residues. V was cut by 4 bases and J by 0 bases, with 19 bases left in between. CDR1 ENHRY and CDR2 SYGVKD come from the germline V gene.

This sequence was found in a woman in her twenties or thirties with glioma. The sequencing here drew on PBMCs, taken from a glioma patient whose treatment included an IDH1 peptide vaccine. The chain uses TRBV10-3 and TRBJ1-5; D is uncertain. The CDR3 reads CAISAGPRELHSNQPQHF. The CDR3 DNA reads TGTGCCATCAGTGCCGGACCGAGAGAGCTCCATAGCAATCAGCCCCAGCATTTT.